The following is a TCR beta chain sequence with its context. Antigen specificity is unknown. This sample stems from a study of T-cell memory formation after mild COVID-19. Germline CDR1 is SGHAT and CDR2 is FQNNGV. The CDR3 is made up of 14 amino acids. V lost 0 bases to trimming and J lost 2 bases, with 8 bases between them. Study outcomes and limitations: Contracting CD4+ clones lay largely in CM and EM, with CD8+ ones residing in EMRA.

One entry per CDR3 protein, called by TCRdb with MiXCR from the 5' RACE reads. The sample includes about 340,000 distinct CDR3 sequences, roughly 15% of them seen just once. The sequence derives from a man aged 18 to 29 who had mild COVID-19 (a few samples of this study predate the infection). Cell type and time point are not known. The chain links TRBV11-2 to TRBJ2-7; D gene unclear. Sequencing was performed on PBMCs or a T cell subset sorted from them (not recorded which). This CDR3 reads CASSLDPGPYEQYV. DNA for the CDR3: TGTGCCAGCAGCTTAGATCCTGGACCCTACGAGCAGTACGTC.